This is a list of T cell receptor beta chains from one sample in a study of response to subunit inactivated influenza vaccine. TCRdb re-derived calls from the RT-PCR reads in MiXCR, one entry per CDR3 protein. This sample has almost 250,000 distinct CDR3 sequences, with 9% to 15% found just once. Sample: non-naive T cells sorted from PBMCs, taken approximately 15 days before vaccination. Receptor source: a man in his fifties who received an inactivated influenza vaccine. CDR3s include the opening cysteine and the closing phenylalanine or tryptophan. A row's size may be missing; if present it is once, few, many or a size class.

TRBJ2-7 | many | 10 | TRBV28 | CASGGYEQYF
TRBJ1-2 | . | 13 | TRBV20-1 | CSASSRQTYGYTF
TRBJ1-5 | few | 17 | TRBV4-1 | CASSQEGFRSNNQPQHF
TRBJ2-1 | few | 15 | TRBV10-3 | CAISEGGQNGREQFF
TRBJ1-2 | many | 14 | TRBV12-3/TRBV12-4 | CASSPTLIIHGYTF
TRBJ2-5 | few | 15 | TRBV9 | CASSVAAGAQETQYF
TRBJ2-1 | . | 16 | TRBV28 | CASSLLAGGPYNEQFF
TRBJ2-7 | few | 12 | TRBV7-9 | CASSFVSYEQYF
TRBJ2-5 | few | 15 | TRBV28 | CASSERTGGQETQYF
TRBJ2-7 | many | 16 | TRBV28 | CASSFSLTSGTAEQYF
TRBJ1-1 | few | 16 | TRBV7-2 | CASSFDSTIMNTEAFF
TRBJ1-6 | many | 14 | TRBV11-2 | CASSRDSHNSPLHF
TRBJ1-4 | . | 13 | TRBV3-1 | CASSQDPGEKLFF
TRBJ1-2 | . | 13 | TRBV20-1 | CSARDPADGGYTF
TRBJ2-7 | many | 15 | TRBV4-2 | CASSQEGSGAYEQYF
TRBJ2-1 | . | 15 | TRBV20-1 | CSARDLRQPYNEQFF
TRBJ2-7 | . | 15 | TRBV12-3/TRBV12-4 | CASSPAAAGTYEQYF
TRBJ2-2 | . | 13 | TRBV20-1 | CSARGVDTGELFF
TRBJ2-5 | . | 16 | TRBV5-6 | CASSLASGRIQETQYF
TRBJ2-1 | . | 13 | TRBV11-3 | CASSEGSYNEQFF
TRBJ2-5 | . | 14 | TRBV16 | CASSQSYGRETQYF
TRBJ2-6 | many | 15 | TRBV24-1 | CATSATGAGANVLTF
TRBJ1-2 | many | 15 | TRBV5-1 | CASSLQPASQDGYTF
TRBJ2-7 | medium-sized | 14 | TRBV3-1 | CASSPRQGTDEQYF
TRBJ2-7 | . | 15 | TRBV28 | CASSLSAGGGYEQYF
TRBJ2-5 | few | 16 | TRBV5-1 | CASSLFRTGSQETQYF
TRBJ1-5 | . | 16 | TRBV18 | CASSPGTGGPNQPQHF
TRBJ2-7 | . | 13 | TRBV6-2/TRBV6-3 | CASRQVVAYEQYF
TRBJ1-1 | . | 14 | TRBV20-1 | CSARLRGWGTEAFF
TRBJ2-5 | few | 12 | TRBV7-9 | CASGTGSETQYF
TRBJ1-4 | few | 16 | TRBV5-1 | CASSLRAGATNEKLFF
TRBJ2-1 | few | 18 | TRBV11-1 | CASSPSFFGTGEYNEQFF
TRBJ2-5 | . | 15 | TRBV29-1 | CSVVDRAKSEETQYF
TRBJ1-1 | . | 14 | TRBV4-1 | CASSQLGGDTEAFF
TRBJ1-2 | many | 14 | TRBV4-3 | CASSQGSSNYGYTF
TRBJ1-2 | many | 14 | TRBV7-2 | CASSLVQGGYGYTF
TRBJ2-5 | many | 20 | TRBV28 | CASSSLRRASGSGGGETQYF
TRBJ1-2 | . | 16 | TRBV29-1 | CSVEDLRRGLGYGYTF
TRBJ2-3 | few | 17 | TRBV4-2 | CASSQVVAGRSGDTQYF
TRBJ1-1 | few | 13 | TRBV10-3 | CAISVGTVNEAFF
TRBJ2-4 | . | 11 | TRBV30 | CASYTGNIQYF
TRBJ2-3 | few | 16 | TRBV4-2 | CASSQEWGRGLDTQYF
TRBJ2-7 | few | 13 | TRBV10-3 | CAISVGGANEQYF
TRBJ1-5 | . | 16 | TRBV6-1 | CASSRGLPDYNQPQHF
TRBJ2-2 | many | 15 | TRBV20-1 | CSARDRGARSGELFF
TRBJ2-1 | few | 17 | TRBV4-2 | CASSQPKGGLAAHEQFF
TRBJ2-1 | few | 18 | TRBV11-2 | CASSLQGLAGTGSNEQFF
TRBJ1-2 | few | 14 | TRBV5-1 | CASTDRVGNYGYTF
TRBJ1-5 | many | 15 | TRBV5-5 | CASSVTGQRNQPQHF
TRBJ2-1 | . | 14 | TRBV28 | CASSFRLAGGEQFF
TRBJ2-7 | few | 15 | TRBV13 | CASSLGGGSIDEQYF
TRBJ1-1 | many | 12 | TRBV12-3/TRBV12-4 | CASSYISTEAFF